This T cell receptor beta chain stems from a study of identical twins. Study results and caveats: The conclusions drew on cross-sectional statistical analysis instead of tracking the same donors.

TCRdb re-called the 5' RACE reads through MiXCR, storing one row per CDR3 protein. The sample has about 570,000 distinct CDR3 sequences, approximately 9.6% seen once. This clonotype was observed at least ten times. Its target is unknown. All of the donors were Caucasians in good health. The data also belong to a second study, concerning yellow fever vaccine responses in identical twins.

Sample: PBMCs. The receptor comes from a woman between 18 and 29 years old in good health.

The CDR3 loop is CASSQGETGASEQFF. In nucleotides, the CDR3 is TGCGCCAGCAGCCAGGGGGAAACAGGGGCGTCTGAGCAGTTCTTC. The genes are TRBV5-1 and TRBJ2-1; 7 nucleotides agree with TRBD1. This CDR3 comprises 15 residues. CDR1 and CDR2 (germline): SGHRS, YFSETQ. The ends lost 4 bases at V and 9 bases at J; junction bases unmatched: 13.